The next 22 T cell receptor beta chains were all read from a single sample in a study of PD-1 blockade in mismatch repair-deficient tumors (dated by TCRdb to the late 2010s). Explained via the paper, the time point label denotes: peripheral blood 12 weeks after first pembrolizumab dose. Receptor amplification or capture employed the immunoSEQ multiplex PCR assay. TCRdb re-hosts the immuneACCESS table, in-frame sequences only. Its copies lack some clones; in the studies checked, an unresolved V gene accounts for under half of them, and the cause for the rest is not known. For this sample there are over 75,000 clones; over 70% appear just once. The top ten clones comprise 2.6% of the sample. Here the sequenced sample was peripheral blood, taken 12 weeks after starting pembrolizumab. These receptors were obtained from an adult with mismatch repair-deficient cancer.

The chain recombines TRBV10-3 with TRBJ2-1; tentatively, D is TRBD1 (5 bases). Trimming removed 3 bases at V and 1 base at J, with 16 bases between. Germline V gene lookup returns CDR1 ENHRY and CDR2 SYGVKD. The CDR3 length is 17 residues. CDR3 protein: CAISDPRRAESYNEQFF. CDR3 sequence (DNA): TGTGCCATCAGTGATCCCCGCAGGGCGGAATCCTACAATGAGCAGTTCTTC.

The CDR3 coding sequence is TGTGCCAGCAGTGGAACGGGACAGATCAATCAGCCCCAGCATTTT. Translation gives CASSGTGQINQPQHF. This chain uses TRBV6-1 with TRBJ1-5; 7 bases line up with TRBD1. V gave up 4 bases and J gave up 3 bases; unmatched junction bases: 6. The CDR3 loop spans 15 amino acids. Germline CDR1 reads MNHNS; CDR2 reads SASEGT.

In this sample, this clone turned up once. The chain uses TRBV19 and TRBJ1-5, with D possibly being TRBD1 (5 bases). The V and J ends lost 1 base and 3 bases respectively, with 10 bases between them. Germline V gene data show CDR1 as LNHDA and CDR2 as SQIVND (reference sequence). The CDR3 has 15 amino acids. CDR3 in DNA: TGTGCCAGTAGTATAGCGACAGCCCTCAATCAGCCCCAGCATTTT. Amino acid sequence: CASSIATALNQPQHF. Full variable domain (remainder filled in from reference TRBV19 and TRBJ1-5): DGGITQSPKYLFRKEGQNVTLSCEQNLNHDAMYWYRQDPGQGLRLIYYSQIVNDFQKGDIAEGYSVSREKKESFPLTVTSAQKNPTAFYLCASSIATALNQPQHFGDGTRLSIL.

The chain employs TRBV12-5 and TRBJ2-2, with D perhaps matching TRBD1 or TRBD2 (6 bases each). CDR1 and CDR2 (germline): LGHNT, FRNRAP. The CDR3 contains 15 residues. V lost 5 bases to trimming and J lost 7 bases, with 17 bases between them. Here the CDR3 reads CASGPPTGAGGELFF. The CDR3 DNA follows: TGTGCTAGTGGTCCGCCCACGGGGGCGGGCGGGGAGCTGTTTTTT.

V is TRBV27 and J is TRBJ2-7; D unclear. The CDR3 consists of 13 residues. Germline lookup yields CDR1 MNHEY and CDR2 SMNVEV (reference sequence). The germline V and J ends were trimmed by 8 bases and 0 bases, with 11 bases remaining between them. CDR3 nucleotides: TGTGCCAGCCCCCTGAATCCCTCCTACGAGCAGTACTTC. This translates into CASPLNPSYEQYF.

This chain joins TRBV27 and TRBJ1-2, with 9 bases that match TRBD1. Germline CDR1 reads MNHEY; CDR2 reads SMNVEV (reference sequence). V trimming: 5 bases; J trimming: 4 bases; junction bases outside the gene matches: 8. This CDR3 spans 15 amino acids. Here the CDR3 DNA reads TGTGCCAGCAGTCCGGACAGGGGTTTTGCCTATGGCTACACCTTC. The encoded protein is CASSPDRGFAYGYTF.

V is TRBV5-4 and J is TRBJ2-1, with 10 bases identical to TRBD2. With 9 bases clipped from V and 6 bases from J, the junction kept 6 bases outside the gene matches. Looked up from germline, CDR1 is SGHNT and CDR2 is YYREEE (reference sequence). The CDR3 runs to 13 residues. The CDR3 loop is CATTSGIGNEQFF. In DNA form, the CDR3 reads TGTGCCACAACTAGCGGGATCGGCAATGAGCAGTTCTTC. Based on the CDR3 plus reference TRBV5-4 and TRBJ2-1, the full variable domain is ETGVTQSPTHLIKTRGQQVTLRCSSQSGHNTVSWYQQALGQGPQFIFQYYREEENGRGNFPPRFSGLQFPNYSSELNVNALELDDSALYLCATTSGIGNEQFFGPGTRLTVL.

The chain combines TRBV18 with TRBJ1-2; no reliable D call. Trimming pared 2 bases from V and 4 bases from J, leaving 11 bases between. CDR1 is KGHSH, CDR2 LQKENI, per germline. The CDR3 covers 14 residues. CDR3 amino acids: CASSPSSEPYGYTF. The CDR3 DNA follows: TGTGCCAGCTCACCATCTTCCGAGCCCTATGGCTACACCTTC. The full variable domain, its missing parts supplied by reference TRBV18 and TRBJ1-2, is NAGVMQNPRHLVRRRGQEARLRCSPMKGHSHVYWYRQLPEEGLKFMVYLQKENIIDESGMPKERFSAEFPKEGPSILRIQQVVRGDSAAYFCASSPSSEPYGYTFGSGTRLTVV.

V and J are TRBV6-1 and TRBJ2-7; no firm D call. Trimming shortened V by 2 bases and J by 3 bases, and 11 bases separated the two germline ends. CDR1 and CDR2 (germline): MNHNS, SASEGT. This CDR3 contains 14 residues. This chain's CDR3 is CASSEMFMGYEQYF. The CDR3 DNA is TGTGCCAGCAGTGAAATGTTTATGGGCTACGAGCAGTACTTC.

In its sample, this clone was seen once. The chain joins TRBV11-2 to TRBJ2-3; D is undetermined. V lost 5 bases to trimming and J lost 7 bases, with 7 bases between them. In germline, CDR1 is SGHAT, CDR2 FQNNGV. There are 11 residues in the CDR3. CDR3 nucleotide sequence: TGTGCCAGCAGCAACGGATATACGCAGTATTTT. Translation gives CASSNGYTQYF.

The table lists this clone with many counts. The CDR3 DNA sequence: TGTGCCAGCAGCCCCGACGGGAACTATGGCTACACCTTC. Its protein product is CASSPDGNYGYTF. The chain carries TRBV6-5 and TRBJ1-2, with D uncertain. Trimming removed 6 bases from V and 2 bases from J, with 10 bases in between. The CDR3 extends over 13 amino acids. Germline-derived CDR1 and CDR2 are MNHEY and SVGAGI.

This rearrangement joins TRBV10-3 to TRBJ2-1, with 8 bases aligning to TRBD1. Per germline, CDR1 ENHRY and CDR2 SYGVKD. Trimming removed 5 bases from V and 8 bases from J; junction bases left unmatched: 8. CDR3 size: 14 residues. CDR3 coding DNA: TGTGCCATCAGTACTCAGGGGGCGCAGGATGAGCAGTTCTTC. Encoded protein: CAISTQGAQDEQFF.

The V and J genes are TRBV7-2 and TRBJ1-2; D is perhaps TRBD1 (6 bases). CDR1 SGHTA and CDR2 FQGNSA come from the germline V gene. The CDR3 totals 17 residues. The V and J ends lost 3 bases and 6 bases respectively, with 23 bases between them. In DNA form, the CDR3 reads TGTGCCAGCAGCTTGGATCTCGGGGGGGGCGCGCTTAATGGCTACACCTTC. Its translation is CASSLDLGGGALNGYTF. Together with reference TRBV7-2 and TRBJ1-2, the CDR3 gives the full variable domain: GAGVSQSPSNKVTEKGKDVELRCDPISGHTALYWYRQSLGQGLEFLIYFQGNSAPDKSGLPSDRFSAERTGGSVSTLTIQRTQQEDSAVYLCASSLDLGGGALNGYTFGSGTRLTVV.

This chain links TRBV4-3 with TRBJ2-1, with D hard to call. V lost 0 bases, J lost 7 bases, and 10 bases lay in between. The CDR3 loop spans 14 amino acids. Per germline, CDR1 LGHNA and CDR2 YSLEER. CDR3 loop: CASSQEAGLNEQFF. CDR3 nucleotides: TGCGCCAGCAGCCAAGAGGCCGGGCTGAATGAGCAGTTCTTC.

The chain is built from TRBV10-1 and TRBJ2-3; 8 bases are shared with TRBD1. The trim removed 5 bases at V and 1 base at J, leaving 5 bases unmatched. Germline V lookup: CDR1 WNHNN, CDR2 SYGVQD (reference sequence). CDR3 length: 15 residues. DNA for the CDR3: TGCGCCAGCAGTACTGACAGGGGTGGCACAGATACGCAGTATTTT. This translates into CASSTDRGGTDTQYF.

This chain uses TRBV19 with TRBJ1-1; D gene unclear. CDR3 length: 14 residues. Germline V CDR1 and CDR2: LNHDA, SQIVND (reference sequence). Trimming left V 3 bases short and J 4 bases short, with 12 bases between. The CDR3 is CASSILGTGTEAFF. CDR3 sequence (DNA): TGTGCCAGTAGTATTCTGGGAACCGGCACTGAAGCTTTCTTT.

This clone appeared many times. This chain uses TRBV21-1 with TRBJ2-7. TRBV21-1 is a pseudogene locus. There are 16 residues in the CDR3. CDR3 loop: CASSSPLARSSYEQYF. CDR3 coding DNA: TGTGCCAGCAGCTCGCCCCTGGCCAGGAGCTCCTACGAGCAGTACTTC.

This clone was recorded once. The chain links TRBV4-1 to TRBJ1-5; no firm D call. CDR3 size: 13 residues. Germline loops: CDR1 MGHRA, CDR2 YSYEKL. V was clipped by 1 base and J by 4 bases, with 5 bases between them. CDR3 amino acids: CASSQGVNQPQHF. CDR3 sequence (DNA): TGCGCCAGCAGCCAAGGAGTTAATCAGCCCCAGCATTTT.

The CDR3 DNA reads as TGCAGCGGCGAGACTAGCGGGATTGGTAATGAGCAGTTCTTC. Protein product: CSGETSGIGNEQFF. The V gene is TRBV29-1, the J gene TRBJ2-1; TRBD2 aligns across 11 bases. This CDR3 has 14 amino acids. In germline, CDR1 is SQVTM, CDR2 ANQGSEA. The trim removed 7 bases at V and 7 bases at J, leaving 9 bases unmatched.

V gene TRBV6-1 combines with J gene TRBJ2-7; D is unresolved. Trimming shortened V by 3 bases and J by 0 bases, and 9 bases separated the two germline ends. The germline V gene encodes CDR1 MNHNS and CDR2 SASEGT. CDR3 length: 14 amino acids. CDR3 nucleotides: TGTGCCAGCAGTGATTCCGGGTACTCCTACGAGCAGTACTTC. Translating gives CASSDSGYSYEQYF.

V usage is TRBV11-2 and J usage is TRBJ2-1, with TRBD2 matching 7 bases. Trimming cost V 3 bases and J 7 bases; bases outside gene matches: 12. The CDR3 is 16 amino acids. Germline V gene data show CDR1 as SGHAT and CDR2 as FQNNGV. The CDR3 region is CASSFWGREGRNEQFF. In DNA form, the CDR3 reads TGTGCCAGCAGCTTCTGGGGGAGGGAGGGCCGAAATGAGCAGTTCTTC.

This chain joins TRBV9 and TRBJ1-2; tentative D call: TRBD1 (5 bases). Deletions cut 0 bases from V and 3 bases from J, with 12 bases between. CDR1 SGDLS and CDR2 YYNGEE come from the germline V gene. CDR3 length: 15 residues. CDR3 DNA: TGTGCCAGCAGCGTAGTAGGGGAGGGTTACTATGGCTACACCTTC. Protein product: CASSVVGEGYYGYTF.